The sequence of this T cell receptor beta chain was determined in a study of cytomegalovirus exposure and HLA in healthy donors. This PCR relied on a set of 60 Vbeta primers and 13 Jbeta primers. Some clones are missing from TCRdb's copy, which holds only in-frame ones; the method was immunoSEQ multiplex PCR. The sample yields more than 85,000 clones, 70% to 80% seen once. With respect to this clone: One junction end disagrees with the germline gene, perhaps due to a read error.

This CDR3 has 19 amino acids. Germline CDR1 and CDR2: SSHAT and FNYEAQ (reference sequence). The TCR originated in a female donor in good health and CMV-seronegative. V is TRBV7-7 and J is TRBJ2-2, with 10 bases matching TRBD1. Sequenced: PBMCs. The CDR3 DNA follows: TGTGCTAGCAGCTCCCTTAGGGGACAGGGGCTAGGAGACACCGGGGAGCTGTTTTTT. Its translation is CASSSLRGQGLGDTGELFF. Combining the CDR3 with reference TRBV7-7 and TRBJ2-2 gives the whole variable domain GAGVSQSPRYKVTKRGQDVTLRCDPISSHATLYWYQQALGQGPEFLTYFNYEAQPDKSGLPSDRFSAERPEGSISTLTIQRTEQRDSAMYRCASSSLRGQGLGDTGELFFGEGSRLTVL.